This TCR beta chain comes out of a study of CD8+CD57+ T cells in acquired aplastic anemia. Study context: Quantities of DNA derived from sorted CD4+ and CD8+ cells averaged around 3 ug.

Deletions cut 4 bases from V and 2 bases from J, with 12 bases between. CDR3 size: 15 residues. The germline gives CDR1 SGHAT, CDR2 FQNNGV. Sequenced patients had shown CD8+CD57+ cell expansion by flow cytometry. The TCR beta profiling, which covered VDJ combination and CDR3 sequence, was carried out using genomic DNA as the template. From the reads, TCRdb called clonotypes with MiXCR, one entry per CDR3 protein. Found here are roughly 200,000 distinct CDR3 sequences, 65% of them singletons; the top ten hold roughly 62%. The sequence was collected from a human donor with aplastic anemia. J is TRBJ2-1 and V is TRBV11-2, with D perhaps TRBD2 (5 bases). The sequenced sample consisted of sorted CD4+, CD8+, or CD8+CD57+ T cells (not recorded which) from PBMCs. The CDR3 DNA reads TGTGCCAGCAGCTATGGGCGGAGGACCTACAATGAGCAGTTCTTC. Its translation: CASSYGRRTYNEQFF. Variable domain in full (rest from reference TRBV11-2 and TRBJ2-1): EAGVAQSPRYKIIEKRQSVAFWCNPISGHATLYWYQQILGQGPKLLIQFQNNGVVDDSQLPKDRFSAERLKGVDSTLKIQPAKLEDSAVYLCASSYGRRTYNEQFFGPGTRLTVL.